A single TCR beta chain is shown here with its context. This clonotype was recorded at least ten times. It lacks a known antigen. No much larger clone exists at a distance of one base, and base qualities are not known. Trimming takes 4 bases from V and 1 base from J, and the germline ends sit 15 bases apart. There are 17 amino acids in the CDR3, from cysteine to phenylalanine inclusive. Solely the CDR3 DNA is kept, with 51 bases framed from the first base. Sequences KGHDR (CDR1) and SFDVKD (CDR2) are obtained from the germline V gene. This sample stems from a study of T-cell reconstitution after alpha-beta-depleted transplantation in children (dated by TCRdb to about 2016). Some background on the complete study: T-cell immune reconstitution after TCRalphabeta/CD19-depleted allogeneic hematopoietic cell transplantation in children was quantitatively tracked in the study by means of TCR repertoire profiling. Here is what the overall study found, with its caveats: Over the following months the frequencies of hyperexpanded clones went down, and after one year T-cell counts and TCRbeta diversity were mostly credited to newly produced T cells. In some patients, the high TCRbeta diversity seen at day 60 was put down to recipient T cells and intrathymic progenitors that had survived conditioning. Apparently early alphabetaT-cell count recovery about two months after transplant reportedly relied on only several hundred rapidly expanded clones derived from non-depleted graft cells.

Libraries came from PCR. TCRdb shows the sequencer as Illumina HiSeq 2500. Molecular barcoding was employed in the preparation of TCR libraries, with unique molecular identifiers being used to normalize TCRbeta repertoire quantification. TCRdb trimmed the raw reads at Q25, called clones with MiXCR and kept productive beta chains. CDR3 protein duplicates are merged, each entry listing the most common genes and DNA. Counted in this sample were under 450,000 distinct CDR3 sequences; 16% of them appeared once. Less than 30% of the sample belongs to the ten largest clones. This specimen's treatment or condition label, interpreted: allogeneic hematopoietic cell transplantation with graft depleted of TCRalphabeta T cells and CD19 B cells. TCRalphabeta/CD19-depleted allogeneic hematopoietic cell grafts were given to the transplant recipients, all of whom were children.

The sample was PBMCs, mostly from graft donor cells, taken 360 days after TCRalphabeta/CD19-depleted stem cell transplant. The sequence links TRBV24-1 to TRBJ2-2; the best D guess is TRBD1, with 6 bases matching. The clonotype comes from a boy in the first two years of life who had a stem cell transplant for Wiskott-Aldrich syndrome, so the T cells may come from the graft donor. The nucleotide sequence is given as TGTGCCACCAGTGACGCTCGGACAGTACTGAACACCGGGGAGCTGTTTTTT. This yields the protein CATSDARTVLNTGELFF.